This T cell receptor (beta chain) was recorded in a study of blood T cell repertoires in COVID-19. Study-wide context: Donors in the United States, Italy and Spain gave samples during acute or convalescent COVID-19.

Sequencing used immunoSEQ multiplex PCR; TCRdb keeps in-frame clones, though not all of them. The data show about 110,000 clones, 85% to 90% seen once. The CDR3 totals 15 residues. This clonotype was sampled from a woman aged 80 or over with acute or convalescent COVID-19. The V gene is TRBV21-1, the J gene TRBJ1-4; the table assigns TRBD1, which was not confirmed against the DNA. TRBV21-1 has pseudogene status. Sequenced sample: peripheral blood. The CDR3 protein is CASSYNRGLVEKLFF. DNA of the CDR3: TGTGCCAGCAGCTACAACAGGGGGCTCGTGGAAAAACTGTTTTTT.